The 19 T cell receptor beta chains presented below share a single source sample, sequenced in a study of spatial heterogeneity in lung cancer. MiXCR was run by TCRdb on the 5' RACE reads, yielding one entry per CDR3 protein. This table holds 110,000 or so distinct CDR3 sequences, 10% to 11% found once. Time point indicated: blood at routine non-recurrence follow-up after resection. The sample here was PBMCs, taken at follow-up. These receptors all come from a female donor with early-stage non-small cell lung cancer.

The rearrangement links TRBV5-4 to TRBJ2-3, with unresolved D. The germline CDR1 and CDR2 sequences are SGHNT and YYREEE (reference sequence). The length of the CDR3 is 17 residues. V dropped 1 base and J dropped 1 base, with 16 bases sitting between them. CDR3 in amino acids: CASSLRLRQTRTDTQYF. CDR3 DNA: TGTGCCAGCAGCTTGCGCCTTAGGCAGACCCGCACAGATACGCAGTATTTT.

The chain recombines TRBV12-3 or TRBV12-4 with TRBJ2-4; perhaps TRBD2 as D (5 bases). The V end was cut by 3 bases, the J end by 4 bases, with 25 bases between. CDR3 length: 19 amino acids. The CDR3 DNA sequence: TGTGCCAGCAGTTTCTCTTCTGCGGCGGAGGCCCGAGGGAAAAACATTCAGTACTTC. Its translation: CASSFSSAAEARGKNIQYF.

In DNA form, the CDR3 reads TGCAGCGCCCGCCGGGGAGTGGGCGGAAACACCATATATTTT. Encoded protein: CSARRGVGGNTIYF. The V call is TRBV29-1, the J call TRBJ1-3; D is unclear. Trimming removed 7 bases at V and 4 bases at J, with 17 bases between. The germline gives CDR1 SQVTM, CDR2 ANQGSEA. The CDR3 spans 14 residues.

In this sample, this clonotype turned up many times. The chain joins TRBV20-1 to TRBJ2-3; D uncertain. The V gene lost 7 bases and the J gene lost 2 bases, with 19 bases spanning the gap. In germline, CDR1 is DFQATT, CDR2 SNEGSKA (reference sequence). The CDR3 sequence is 15 residues long. The CDR3 here is CSVPLLLGLTDTQYF. DNA for the CDR3: TGCAGTGTCCCACTCCTATTAGGCCTCACAGATACGCAGTATTTT.

This clonotype was picked up many times. The gene calls are TRBV29-1 and TRBJ1-1; unclear D gene. The V gene's germline CDR1 is SQVTM and CDR2 ANQGSEA. Trimming pared 1 base from V and 6 bases from J, leaving 9 bases between. There are 12 residues in the CDR3. In nucleotides, the CDR3 is TGCAGCGTTGAAGGGAACGGGCCTGAAGCTTTCTTT. Its protein is CSVEGNGPEAFF.

This clonotype occurred many times. The chain couples TRBV20-1 to TRBJ1-1; 10 bases align to TRBD1. The V segment lost 5 bases and the J segment 4 bases; nucleotides outside the gene matches: 4. The CDR3 covers 13 residues. Per germline, CDR1 DFQATT and CDR2 SNEGSKA (reference sequence). This CDR3 reads CSAQRTGGTEAFF. The CDR3 DNA reads TGCAGTGCTCAACGGACAGGGGGCACTGAAGCTTTCTTT.

To note about this clonotype: One end of the junction fails to match germline, which may point to a read error. The chain joins TRBV4-1 to TRBJ2-7; 8 nucleotides line up with TRBD1. The germline CDR1 and CDR2 sequences are MGHRA and YSYEKL. This CDR3 is 16 amino acids long. Here the CDR3 reads CASCQVLGQGSHEQYF. CDR3 sequence (DNA): TGCGCCAGCTGCCAAGTTCTAGGACAGGGATCCCACGAGCAGTACTTC.

This clonotype has at least ten counts. The chain employs TRBV20-1 and TRBJ2-4; D is unclear. CDR3 length: 14 residues. Germline CDR1 DFQATT, CDR2 SNEGSKA (reference sequence). V dropped 0 bases and J dropped 4 bases, with 10 bases sitting between them. CDR3 bases: TGCAGTGCTAGAGATGCAGGAGAGAAAAACATTCAGTACTTC. It codes for CSARDAGEKNIQYF.

This sequence joins TRBV20-1 and TRBJ2-3; no firm D call. Germline V gene lookup returns CDR1 DFQATT and CDR2 SNEGSKA (reference sequence). V shed 3 bases and J shed 2 bases, with 6 bases lying between them. The CDR3 is made up of 12 amino acids. In DNA, the CDR3 is TGCAGTGCTAGCGGAACCACAGATACGCAGTATTTT. This encodes CSASGTTDTQYF.

This clonotype has just a few counts. The rearrangement joins TRBV5-1 to TRBJ2-1, with 8 bases fitting TRBD2. CDR1 is SGHRS, CDR2 YFSETQ, per germline. The J segment lost 6 bases and the V segment lost 1 base, leaving 9 bases of the junction unmatched. CDR3 length equals 16 residues. CDR3 region: CASSLYRLANTNEQFF. In DNA, the CDR3 is TGCGCCAGCAGCTTGTATCGACTAGCGAATACCAATGAGCAGTTCTTC. Drawing the rest from reference TRBV5-1 and TRBJ2-1, the complete variable domain is KAGVTQTPRYLIKTRGQQVTLSCSPISGHRSVSWYQQTPGQGLQFLFEYFSETQRNKGNFPGRFSGRQFSNSRSEMNVSTLELGDSALYLCASSLYRLANTNEQFFGPGTRLTVL.

This chain joins TRBV7-9 and TRBJ2-5, with TRBD2 as a possible D gene (5 bases). The germline CDR1 and CDR2 sequences are SEHNR and FQNEAQ (reference sequence). Trimming left V 5 bases short and J 4 bases short, with 11 bases between. The CDR3 is 13 residues long. The CDR3 here is CASSSRERETQYF. In DNA, the CDR3 is TGTGCCAGCAGCAGCCGGGAAAGAGAGACCCAGTACTTC.

This chain links TRBV11-3 with TRBJ2-1; TRBD2 matches at 10 bases. The germline V gene encodes CDR1 SGHNT and CDR2 YENEEA. V trimming: 5 bases; J trimming: 3 bases; junction bases outside the gene matches: 4. This CDR3 is 15 amino acids long. The CDR3 region has the DNA TGTGCCAGCAGCACCGGACTAGCGGTCTACAATGAGCAGTTCTTC. This encodes CASSTGLAVYNEQFF.

This clonotype has a count of ten or more. J is TRBJ2-7 and V is TRBV24-1; 7 nucleotides agree with TRBD1. CDR1 and CDR2 (germline): KGHDR, SFDVKD. With 1 base clipped from V and 3 bases from J, the junction kept 5 bases outside the gene matches. The CDR3 length is 15 residues. CDR3 in DNA: TGTGCCACCAGTGATTTTAGGGGGCCCCACTACGAGCAGTACGTC. Protein sequence: CATSDFRGPHYEQYV.

This clonotype was seen a few times. This chain uses TRBV19 with TRBJ1-1; possibly TRBD1 for D (6 bases). Trimming removed 10 bases at V and 8 bases at J, with 23 bases between. CDR3 size: 14 residues. Germline V CDR1 and CDR2: LNHDA, SQIVND (reference sequence). CDR3 sequence: CATSQGPYASEAFF. In DNA form, the CDR3 reads TGTGCCACCTCTCAGGGGCCCTACGCCTCCGAAGCTTTCTTT.

The gene calls are TRBV28 and TRBJ2-3; D is possibly TRBD2 (6 bases). The V end was cut by 2 bases, the J end by 0 bases, with 15 bases between. Germline CDR1 and CDR2: MDHEN and SYDVKM. The CDR3 covers 17 residues. The DNA of the CDR3 is TGTGCCAGCAGTTTAGAAATAGCGGAAACTAGCACAGATACGCAGTATTTT. Protein product: CASSLEIAETSTDTQYF.

The gene calls are TRBV7-9 and TRBJ2-7, with D unresolved. V lost 3 bases and J lost 5, with 5 bases in between. Per germline, CDR1 SEHNR and CDR2 FQNEAQ (reference sequence). The CDR3 is 11 amino acids. In DNA form, the CDR3 reads TGTGCCAGCAGCTTGCAGGACGAGCAGTACTTC. Its translation is CASSLQDEQYF.

This chain joins TRBV4-2 and TRBJ2-1, with 8 bases identical to TRBD1. The CDR3 sequence is 17 residues long. After removal of 3 bases from V and 5 bases from J, the junction contained 12 bases not matched to a gene. CDR1 and CDR2 (germline): LGHNA, YNFKEQ. As DNA, the CDR3 is TGTGCCAGCAGCCACGGGAACAGGGGGTCGAGAAACAATGAGCAGTTCTTC. It codes for CASSHGNRGSRNNEQFF.

The CDR3 is CASSSGQHYEKLFF. The CDR3 DNA reads as TGTGCCAGCAGCTCGGGACAGCACTATGAAAAACTGTTTTTT. The genes are TRBV7-9 and TRBJ1-4, with TRBD1 identical over 7 bases. From germline, CDR1 is SEHNR and CDR2 FQNEAQ (reference sequence). With V trimmed by 4 bases and J by 6 bases, 5 bases remained unmatched. This CDR3 comprises 14 residues.

This clonotype was counted between two and nine times. The chain links TRBV11-2 to TRBJ2-1; no clear D. With 3 bases removed from V and 8 bases from J, the gap between germline ends came to 11 bases. The CDR3 is 13 amino acids. Germline V gene sequence: CDR1 SGHAT, CDR2 FQNNGV. CDR3 coding DNA: TGTGCCAGCAGCTTTCTTCCTAGTGATGAGCAGTTCTTC. This translates into CASSFLPSDEQFF.